One and the same sample provided the 10 T cell receptor beta chains below, sequenced in a study of T cells in Graves' hyperthyroidism and ophthalmopathy. The investigators amplified TCR beta CDR3 regions from RNA transcripts. Using the HTBI primer set, a first-round RT-PCR was run on the TCR CDR3. TCRdb ran MiXCR on the multiplex PCR reads and lists one entry per CDR3 protein. This sample has around 500,000 distinct CDR3 sequences, with approximately 14% found just once. The sequenced sample consisted of blood. These receptors all stem from a woman between 35 and 50 years old with Graves' hyperthyroidism.

This clonotype was seen a handful of times. This chain connects TRBV6-2 or TRBV6-3 to TRBJ2-3; TRBD2 matches 9 bases. The CDR3 has 16 residues. CDR1 and CDR2 from the germline V gene are MNHEY and SVGEGT. The junction had 6 bases not matched to a gene; V was cut back by 4 bases and J by 1 base. CDR3 coding DNA: TGTGCCAGCAGTTCCCCCCCTAGCGGGGGCACAGATACGCAGTATTTT. Residues: CASSSPPSGGTDTQYF.

The sample holds many counts of this clonotype. J is TRBJ1-1 and V is TRBV28; D perhaps matches TRBD1 (5 bases). Germline V gene lookup returns CDR1 MDHEN and CDR2 SYDVKM. The CDR3 runs 13 residues. V was shortened by 6 bases and J by 5 bases, with 13 bases between the two germline ends. For the CDR3, the DNA is TGTGCCAGCAGGTCGAGGGGCTTTACTGAAGCTTTCTTT. Its translation is CASRSRGFTEAFF.

This clonotype was observed many times. V gene TRBV11-3 combines with J gene TRBJ2-1, with D possibly being TRBD2 (7 bases). In germline, CDR1 is SGHNT, CDR2 YENEEA. V lost 2 bases, J lost 4 bases, and 12 bases lay in between. The CDR3 runs 15 residues. DNA for the CDR3: TGTGCCAGCAGCTTAAGGGAGGGGGATTACAATGAGCAGTTCTTC. This codes for CASSLREGDYNEQFF.

This clonotype was counted a few times. The CDR3 sequence: CASSLVTSGETQYF. The CDR3, as DNA: TGTGCCAGCAGCTTAGTGACTAGTGGCGAGACCCAGTACTTC. This chain links TRBV7-9 with TRBJ2-5; D may be TRBD2 (6 bases). With 1 base removed from V and 5 bases from J, the gap between germline ends came to 11 bases. The germline V gene encodes CDR1 SEHNR and CDR2 FQNEAQ (reference sequence). This CDR3 has 14 amino acids.

This clonotype showed up many times. The chain is built from TRBV30 and TRBJ2-1; D possibly corresponds to TRBD2 (6 bases). The CDR3 extends over 12 amino acids. Trimming cost V 0 bases and J 7 bases, with 7 bases left between them. The germline CDR1 and CDR2 sequences are GTSNPN and SVGIG (reference sequence). CDR3 region: CAWSVRGNEQFF. The CDR3 nucleotides are TGTGCCTGGAGTGTACGGGGGAATGAGCAGTTCTTC.

The chain carries TRBV2 and TRBJ1-1, with D hard to call. The CDR3 spans 12 residues. Germline CDR1 reads SNHLY; CDR2 reads FYNNEI. With 11 bases removed from V and 1 base from J, the gap between germline ends came to 11 bases. Here the CDR3 DNA reads TGTGCCGGGATTGGGGAGAACACTGAAGCTTTCTTT. Protein sequence: CAGIGENTEAFF.

This clonotype was seen many times. The gene calls are TRBV2 and TRBJ2-5; 7 bases are shared with TRBD1. Germline CDR1 reads SNHLY; CDR2 reads FYNNEI. CDR3 length equals 12 residues. J lost 5 bases, V lost 8 bases, and 5 bases had no gene match. CDR3 coding DNA: TGTGCCAGCCGGGACAGCGAGGAGACCCAGTACTTC. Its translation: CASRDSEETQYF.

This clonotype turned up a few times. The chain is built from TRBV6-2 or TRBV6-3 and TRBJ1-1; D is unresolved. V lost 6 bases and J 5 bases, leaving 13 bases between the germline ends. CDR3 length: 13 residues. Germline loops: CDR1 MNHEY, CDR2 SVGEGT. CDR3 coding DNA: TGTGCCAGCAGCCGGGCCCGGGGAACTGAAGCTTTCTTT. It encodes CASSRARGTEAFF.

At least ten counts were recorded for this clonotype. The chain employs TRBV14 and TRBJ2-7, with 8 positions matching TRBD2. This CDR3 region has 17 residues. The germline V gene has CDR1 SGHDN and CDR2 FVKESK. V lost 0 bases to trimming and J lost 5 bases; unmatched junction nucleotides: 12. The CDR3 DNA reads as TGTGCCAGCAGCCAAGATCGATGGGGCGGGAGGAAGAACGAGCAGTACTTC. Encoded protein: CASSQDRWGGRKNEQYF. The complete variable domain, with remaining parts taken from reference TRBV14 and TRBJ2-7, reads EAGVTQFPSHSVIEKGQTVTLRCDPISGHDNLYWYRRVMGKEIKFLLHFVKESKQDESGMPNNRFLAERTGGTYSTLKVQPAELEDSGVYFCASSQDRWGGRKNEQYFGPGTRLTVT.

This clonotype has at least ten counts. This chain links TRBV11-3 with TRBJ2-3, with 9 bases fitting TRBD2. The CDR3 has 17 residues. The junction had 10 bases not matched to a gene; V was cut back by 2 bases and J by 4 bases. Per the germline V gene, CDR1 is SGHNT and CDR2 is YENEEA. For the CDR3, the DNA is TGTGCCAGCAGCTTAAGGCGGGAGGGCCTTTTCCCAGATACGCAGTATTTT. This codes for CASSLRREGLFPDTQYF. Together with reference TRBV11-3 and TRBJ2-3, the CDR3 gives the full variable domain: EAGVVQSPRYKIIEKKQPVAFWCNPISGHNTLYWYLQNLGQGPELLIRYENEEAVDDSQLPKDRFSAERLKGVDSTLKIQPAELGDSAVYLCASSLRREGLFPDTQYFGPGTRLTVL.